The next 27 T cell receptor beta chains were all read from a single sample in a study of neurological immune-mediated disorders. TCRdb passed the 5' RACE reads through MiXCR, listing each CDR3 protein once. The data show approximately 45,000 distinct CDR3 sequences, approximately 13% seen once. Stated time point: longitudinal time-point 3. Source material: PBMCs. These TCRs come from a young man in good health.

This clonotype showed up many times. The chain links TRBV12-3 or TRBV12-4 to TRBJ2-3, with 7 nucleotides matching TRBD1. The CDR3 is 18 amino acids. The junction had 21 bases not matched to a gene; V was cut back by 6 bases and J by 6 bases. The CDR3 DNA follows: TGTGCCAGCAGAGGGACAGCCGGCAAGGTTAGGAGATCTGATACGCAGTATTTT. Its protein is CASRGTAGKVRRSDTQYF.

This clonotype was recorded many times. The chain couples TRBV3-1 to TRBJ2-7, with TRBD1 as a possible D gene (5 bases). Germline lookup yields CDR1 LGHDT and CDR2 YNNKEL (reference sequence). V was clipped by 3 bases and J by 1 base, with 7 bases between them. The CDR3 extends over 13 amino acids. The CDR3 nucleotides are TGTGCCAGCAGCCAGCAGGGATCCTACGAGCAGTACTTC. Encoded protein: CASSQQGSYEQYF.

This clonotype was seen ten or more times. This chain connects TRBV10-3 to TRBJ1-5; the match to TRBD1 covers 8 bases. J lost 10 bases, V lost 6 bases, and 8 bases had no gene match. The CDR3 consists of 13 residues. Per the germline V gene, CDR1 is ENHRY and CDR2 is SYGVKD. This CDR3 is CAISLDRVLPQHF. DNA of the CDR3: TGTGCCATCAGCCTGGACAGGGTTCTCCCCCAGCATTTT.

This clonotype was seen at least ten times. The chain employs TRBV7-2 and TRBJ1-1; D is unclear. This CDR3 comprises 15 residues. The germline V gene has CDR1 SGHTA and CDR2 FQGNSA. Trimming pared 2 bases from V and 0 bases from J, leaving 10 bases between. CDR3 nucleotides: TGTGCCAGCAGCTTAATGGGGAGCATGAACACTGAAGCTTTCTTT. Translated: CASSLMGSMNTEAFF. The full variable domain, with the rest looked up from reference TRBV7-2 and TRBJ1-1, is GAGVSQSPSNKVTEKGKDVELRCDPISGHTALYWYRQSLGQGLEFLIYFQGNSAPDKSGLPSDRFSAERTGGSVSTLTIQRTQQEDSAVYLCASSLMGSMNTEAFFGQGTRLTVV.

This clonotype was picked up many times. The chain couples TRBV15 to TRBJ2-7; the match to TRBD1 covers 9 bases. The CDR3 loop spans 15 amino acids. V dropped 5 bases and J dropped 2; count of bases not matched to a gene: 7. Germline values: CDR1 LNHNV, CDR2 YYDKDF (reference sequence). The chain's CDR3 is CATSGTGKSAYEQYF. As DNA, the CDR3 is TGTGCCACCAGCGGGACAGGGAAGTCGGCCTACGAGCAGTACTTC.

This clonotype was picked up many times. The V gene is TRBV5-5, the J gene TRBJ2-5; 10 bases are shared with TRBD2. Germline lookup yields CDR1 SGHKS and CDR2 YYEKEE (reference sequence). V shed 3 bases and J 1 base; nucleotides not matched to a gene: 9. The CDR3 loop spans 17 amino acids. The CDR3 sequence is CASSWGLAGVLQETQYF. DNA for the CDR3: TGTGCCAGCAGCTGGGGGCTAGCGGGAGTCCTCCAAGAGACCCAGTACTTC.

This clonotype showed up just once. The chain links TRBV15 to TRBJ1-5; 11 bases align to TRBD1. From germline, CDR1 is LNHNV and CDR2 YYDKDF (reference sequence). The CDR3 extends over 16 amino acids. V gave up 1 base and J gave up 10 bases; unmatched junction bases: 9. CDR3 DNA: TGTGCCACCAGCAGAGCGGGACAGGGGGGTTTAGGACCCCAGCATTTT. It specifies CATSRAGQGGLGPQHF. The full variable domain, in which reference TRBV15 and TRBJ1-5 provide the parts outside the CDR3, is DAMVIQNPRYQVTQFGKPVTLSCSQTLNHNVMYWYQQKSSQAPKLLFHYYDKDFNNEADTPDNFQSRRPNTSFCFLDIRSPGLGDTAMYLCATSRAGQGGLGPQHFGDGTRLSIL.

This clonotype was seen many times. The CDR3: CSARLLFPGTDSNQPQHF. In DNA form, the CDR3 reads TGCAGTGCTAGGCTACTATTTCCCGGGACAGATAGCAATCAGCCCCAGCATTTT. This chain joins TRBV20-1 and TRBJ1-5; 7 positions agree with TRBD1. V lost 3 bases and J lost 0; bases outside the gene matches: 14. The V gene's germline CDR1 is DFQATT and CDR2 SNEGSKA (reference sequence). This CDR3 comprises 18 residues.

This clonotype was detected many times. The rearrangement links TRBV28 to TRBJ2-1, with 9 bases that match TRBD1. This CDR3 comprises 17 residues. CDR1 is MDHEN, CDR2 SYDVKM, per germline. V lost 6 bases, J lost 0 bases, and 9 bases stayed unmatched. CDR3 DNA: TGTGCCAGCAGCCTCCCCCGACAGGGGGGCTCCTACAATGAGCAGTTCTTC. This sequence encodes CASSLPRQGGSYNEQFF.

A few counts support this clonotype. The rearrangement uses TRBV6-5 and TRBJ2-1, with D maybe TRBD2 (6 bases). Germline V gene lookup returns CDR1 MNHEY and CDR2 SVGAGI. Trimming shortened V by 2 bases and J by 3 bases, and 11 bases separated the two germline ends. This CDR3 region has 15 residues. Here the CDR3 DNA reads TGTGCCAGCAGTTACACCGGCGGGAACTACAATGAGCAGTTCTTC. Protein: CASSYTGGNYNEQFF.

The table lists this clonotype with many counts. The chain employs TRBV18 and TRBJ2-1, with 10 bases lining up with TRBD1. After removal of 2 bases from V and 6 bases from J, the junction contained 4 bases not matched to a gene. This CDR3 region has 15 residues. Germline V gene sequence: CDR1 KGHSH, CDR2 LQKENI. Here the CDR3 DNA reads TGTGCCAGCTCACCAAGGACAGGGGGTGGCAATGAGCAGTTCTTC. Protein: CASSPRTGGGNEQFF.

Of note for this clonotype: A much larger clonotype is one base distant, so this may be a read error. In DNA, the CDR3 is TGCGCCAGCAGCGTGAACAAGGGCCAGAACACCGGGGAGCTGTTTTTT. Translation gives CASSVNKGQNTGELFF. The chain employs TRBV5-1 and TRBJ2-2; D gene uncertain. V lost 4 bases, J lost 1 base, and 14 bases lay in between. The CDR3 totals 16 residues. CDR1 is SGHRS, CDR2 YFSETQ, per germline.

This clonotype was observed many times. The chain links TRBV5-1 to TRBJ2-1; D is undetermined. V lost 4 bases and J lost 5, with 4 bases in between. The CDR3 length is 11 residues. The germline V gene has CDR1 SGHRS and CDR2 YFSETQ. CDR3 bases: TGCGCCAGCAGCCCGGACAATGAGCAGTTCTTC. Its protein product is CASSPDNEQFF.

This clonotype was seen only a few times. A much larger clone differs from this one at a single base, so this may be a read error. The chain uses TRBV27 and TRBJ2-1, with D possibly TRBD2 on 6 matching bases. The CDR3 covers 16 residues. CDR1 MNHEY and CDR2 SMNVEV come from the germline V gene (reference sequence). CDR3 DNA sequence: TGTGCCAGCAGTAGGATATCGACGGGAGCACGAAATGACCAGTTCTTC. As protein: CASSRISTGARNDQFF.

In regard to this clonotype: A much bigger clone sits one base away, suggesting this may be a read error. CDR3 sequence (DNA): TGCGCCAGCAGCTTGGCTGGGGTTCCCTACTACTACGAGCAGTACTTC. Translated: CASSLAGVPYYYEQYF. The rearrangement links TRBV5-1 to TRBJ2-7; D remains unclear. The germline CDR1 and CDR2 sequences are SGHRS and YFSETQ. V was shortened by 0 bases and J by 3 bases, with 16 bases between the two germline ends. The CDR3 runs 16 residues. Combining the CDR3 with reference TRBV5-1 and TRBJ2-7 gives the whole variable domain KAGVTQTPRYLIKTRGQQVTLSCSPISGHRSVSWYQQTPGQGLQFLFEYFSETQRNKGNFPGRFSGRQFSNSRSEMNVSTLELGDSALYLCASSLAGVPYYYEQYFGPGTRLTVT.

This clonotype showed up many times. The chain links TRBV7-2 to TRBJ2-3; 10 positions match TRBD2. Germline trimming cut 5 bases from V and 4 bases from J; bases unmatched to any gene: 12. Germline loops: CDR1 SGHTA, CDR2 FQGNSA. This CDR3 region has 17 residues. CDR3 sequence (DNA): TGTGCCAGCAGCCCCAAAGGGGTAGCGGGAGGTGCAGATACGCAGTATTTT. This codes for CASSPKGVAGGADTQYF.

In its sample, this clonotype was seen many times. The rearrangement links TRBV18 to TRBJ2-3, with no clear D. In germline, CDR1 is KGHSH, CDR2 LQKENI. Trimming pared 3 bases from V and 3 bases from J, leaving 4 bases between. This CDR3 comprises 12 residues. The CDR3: CASSPQTDTQYF. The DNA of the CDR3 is TGTGCCAGCTCACCTCAGACAGATACGCAGTATTTT.

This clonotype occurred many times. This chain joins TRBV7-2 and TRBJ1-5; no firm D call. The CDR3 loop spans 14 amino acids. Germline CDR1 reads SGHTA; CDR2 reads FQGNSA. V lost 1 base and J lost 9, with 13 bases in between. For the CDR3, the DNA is TGTGCCAGCAGCTTAGAACTCGGGGTCGGGCCCCAGCATTTT. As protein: CASSLELGVGPQHF.

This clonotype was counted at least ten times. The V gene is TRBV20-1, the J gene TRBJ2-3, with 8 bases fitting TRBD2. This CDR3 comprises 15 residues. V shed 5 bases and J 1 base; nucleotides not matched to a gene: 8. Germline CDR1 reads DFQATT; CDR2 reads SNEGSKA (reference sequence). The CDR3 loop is CSAGRAGVGTDTQYF. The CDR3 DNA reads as TGCAGTGCTGGGAGAGCGGGAGTCGGCACAGATACGCAGTATTTT.

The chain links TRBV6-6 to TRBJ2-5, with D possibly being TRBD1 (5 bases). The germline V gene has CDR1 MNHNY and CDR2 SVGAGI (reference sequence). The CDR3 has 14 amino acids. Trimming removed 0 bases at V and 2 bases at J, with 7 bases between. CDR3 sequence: CASSYSAGQETQYF. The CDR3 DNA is TGTGCCAGCAGTTACTCGGCAGGGCAAGAGACCCAGTACTTC.

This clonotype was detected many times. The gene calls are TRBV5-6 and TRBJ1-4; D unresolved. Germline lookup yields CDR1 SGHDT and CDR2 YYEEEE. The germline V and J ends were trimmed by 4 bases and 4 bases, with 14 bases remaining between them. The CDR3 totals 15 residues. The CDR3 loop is CASSPRRNLNEKLFF. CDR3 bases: TGTGCCAGCAGCCCACGACGGAACCTTAATGAAAAACTGTTTTTT.

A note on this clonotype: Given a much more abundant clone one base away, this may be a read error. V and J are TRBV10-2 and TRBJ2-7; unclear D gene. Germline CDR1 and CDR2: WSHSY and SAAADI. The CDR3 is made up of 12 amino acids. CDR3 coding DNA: TGTGCCATCAGTGAGCAAGAGTACGAGCAGTACTTC. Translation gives CAISEQEYEQYF.

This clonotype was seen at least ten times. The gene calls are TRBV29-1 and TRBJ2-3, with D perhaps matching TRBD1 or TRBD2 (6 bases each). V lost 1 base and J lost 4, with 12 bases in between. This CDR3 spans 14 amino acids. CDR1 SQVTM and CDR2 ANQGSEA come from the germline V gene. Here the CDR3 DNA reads TGCAGCGTTGAAGTTGGGGGGCACCCAGATACGCAGTATTTT. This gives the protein CSVEVGGHPDTQYF.

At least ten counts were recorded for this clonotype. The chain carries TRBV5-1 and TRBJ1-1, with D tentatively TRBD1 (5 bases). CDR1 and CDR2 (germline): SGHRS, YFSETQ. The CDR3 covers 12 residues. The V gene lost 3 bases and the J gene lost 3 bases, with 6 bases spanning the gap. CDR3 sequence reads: CASSSRDTEAFF. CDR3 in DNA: TGCGCCAGCAGCTCCAGGGACACTGAAGCTTTCTTT.

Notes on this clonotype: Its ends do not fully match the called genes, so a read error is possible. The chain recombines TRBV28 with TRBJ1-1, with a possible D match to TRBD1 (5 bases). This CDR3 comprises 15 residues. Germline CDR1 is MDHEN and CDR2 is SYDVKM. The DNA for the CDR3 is TGTGCCAGCAGTTTTCCGCCCCCAGGGCTTAATGAACCTTTCTTT. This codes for CASSFPPPGLNEPFF.

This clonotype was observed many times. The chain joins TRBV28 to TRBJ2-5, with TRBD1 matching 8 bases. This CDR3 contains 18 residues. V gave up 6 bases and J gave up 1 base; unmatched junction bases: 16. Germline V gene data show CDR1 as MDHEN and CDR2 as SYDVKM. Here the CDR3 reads CASSHDRGGAGFQETQYF. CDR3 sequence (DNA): TGTGCCAGCAGCCATGACAGGGGAGGTGCTGGCTTCCAAGAGACCCAGTACTTC.

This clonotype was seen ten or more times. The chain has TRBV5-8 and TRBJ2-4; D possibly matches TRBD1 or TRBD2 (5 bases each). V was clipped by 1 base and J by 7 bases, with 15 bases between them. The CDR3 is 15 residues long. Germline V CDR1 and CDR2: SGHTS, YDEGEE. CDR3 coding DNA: TGTGCCAGCAGCTTGCGGGACCTAGGCTTCAACATTCAGTACTTC. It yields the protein CASSLRDLGFNIQYF. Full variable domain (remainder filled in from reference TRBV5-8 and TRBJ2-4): EAGVTQSPTHLIKTRGQQATLRCSPISGHTSVYWYQQALGLGLQFLLWYDEGEERNRGNFPPRFSGRQFPNYSSELNVNALELEDSALYLCASSLRDLGFNIQYFGAGTRLSVL.